One sample yielded the 28 T cell receptor beta chains listed below, sequenced in a study of regulatory T cells in long-lasting Graves disease. Time point given: newly diagnosed GD, antithyroid drugs for less than 3 months. The TCR library was made from RNA extracted from PBMCs. Combining iRepertoire HTBI primers with Arm-PCR of CDR3 regions, the authors built TCR beta libraries. TCRdb recomputed calls from the multiplex PCR reads with MiXCR, one row per CDR3 protein. This sample has 450,000 to 600,000 distinct CDR3 sequences, with 15% to 20% found just once. This sample also belongs to another study, concerning T cells in Graves' hyperthyroidism and ophthalmopathy.

The material sequenced was peripheral blood mononuclear cells (PBMCs), taken at new diagnosis, from a patient treated with antithyroid drugs. The receptors shown here come from a man aged 40-50 years with Graves disease.

The genes are TRBV24-1 and TRBJ2-1; the D is unclear. Per germline, CDR1 KGHDR and CDR2 SFDVKD. The CDR3 has 12 residues. Between the trimmed V and J ends, which lost 3 bases and 12 bases, there was a span of 11 bases. CDR3 residues: CATSDQSFGQFF. The CDR3, as DNA: TGTGCCACCAGTGATCAAAGCTTCGGGCAGTTCTTC.

This clonotype was seen a few times. The CDR3 region has the DNA TGCAGTGCTAGAGTTCGGGACAGGGGGACTAGCAATCAGCCCCAGCATTTT. It codes for CSARVRDRGTSNQPQHF. The chain joins TRBV20-1 to TRBJ1-5; the match to TRBD1 covers 11 bases. The CDR3 spans 17 residues. Germline trimming cut 1 base from V and 0 bases from J; bases unmatched to any gene: 5. CDR1 and CDR2 from the germline V gene are DFQATT and SNEGSKA (reference sequence).

The rearrangement uses TRBV30 and TRBJ1-6, with a possible D match to TRBD1 (5 bases). The CDR3 is 15 residues long. Trimming took 4 bases from V and 1 from J, leaving 11 bases between them. CDR1 and CDR2 from the germline V gene are GTSNPN and SVGIG (reference sequence). CDR3 sequence (DNA): TGTGCCTGGACCCTTAGGGGATCCTATAATTCACCCCTCCACTTT. As protein: CAWTLRGSYNSPLHF.

This clonotype was seen repeatedly, ten times or more. The chain joins TRBV11-3 to TRBJ2-2; TRBD1 agrees at 9 bases. With 5 bases clipped from V and 5 bases from J, the junction kept 6 bases outside the gene matches. CDR1 is SGHNT, CDR2 YENEEA, per germline. The CDR3 has 15 residues. The CDR3 DNA is TGTGCCAGCAGCGTAGGGACAGGGTGGACCGGGGAGCTGTTTTTT. Encoded protein: CASSVGTGWTGELFF.

The chain links TRBV5-1 to TRBJ2-2; the D gene is possibly TRBD1 (6 bases). From germline, CDR1 is SGHRS and CDR2 YFSETQ. Trimming left V 4 bases short and J 4 bases short, with 20 bases between. This CDR3 region has 17 residues. CDR3 sequence reads: CASSLGTPALSTGELFF. The CDR3 nucleotides are TGCGCCAGCAGCCTCGGGACACCCGCCCTCTCCACCGGGGAGCTGTTTTTT. Filled out from reference TRBV5-1 and TRBJ2-2, the complete variable domain reads KAGVTQTPRYLIKTRGQQVTLSCSPISGHRSVSWYQQTPGQGLQFLFEYFSETQRNKGNFPGRFSGRQFSNSRSEMNVSTLELGDSALYLCASSLGTPALSTGELFFGEGSRLTVL.

This clonotype is a singleton in its sample. A much larger clone lies a single base off, so this may be a read error. V gene TRBV11-2 combines with J gene TRBJ2-1, with D possibly matching TRBD2 (6 bases). The DNA end is more similar to TRBJ2-5, so the J call may be wrong. The CDR3 has 16 residues. Looked up from germline, CDR1 is SGHAT and CDR2 is FQNNGV. CDR3 DNA sequence: TGTGCCAGCAGCTTACTTAACGGGAGCGGGCAAGAGACCCAGTACTTC. It specifies CASSLLNGSGQETQYF.

This clonotype was counted at least ten times. V is TRBV6-1 and J is TRBJ1-5, with D uncertain. The length of the CDR3 is 16 residues. V was pared by 1 base and J by 6 bases, with 16 bases between. Germline CDR1 and CDR2: MNHNS and SASEGT. The chain's CDR3 is CASSEVTENKGQPQHF. In nucleotides, the CDR3 is TGTGCCAGCAGTGAAGTGACCGAAAACAAGGGTCAGCCCCAGCATTTT.

This clonotype came up a few times. V is TRBV5-1 and J is TRBJ2-5; D might be TRBD1 (6 bases). The germline gives CDR1 SGHRS, CDR2 YFSETQ. Trimming removed 4 bases at V and 5 bases at J, with 12 bases between. There are 13 residues in the CDR3. CDR3 protein: CASSRTEYETQYF. CDR3 sequence (DNA): TGCGCCAGCAGCCGGACAGAATATGAGACCCAGTACTTC. The full variable domain, with the rest looked up from reference TRBV5-1 and TRBJ2-5, is KAGVTQTPRYLIKTRGQQVTLSCSPISGHRSVSWYQQTPGQGLQFLFEYFSETQRNKGNFPGRFSGRQFSNSRSEMNVSTLELGDSALYLCASSRTEYETQYFGPGTRLLVL.

This clonotype appeared many times. The genes are TRBV12-3 or TRBV12-4 and TRBJ2-7, with unresolved D. The CDR3 length is 15 residues. Trimming cost V 5 bases and J 3 bases, with 17 bases left between them. The CDR3 loop is CASSGDYSSDYEQYF. The CDR3 bases are TGTGCCAGCAGTGGAGATTATTCGTCTGACTACGAGCAGTACTTC.

This clonotype was seen repeatedly, ten times or more. This sequence joins TRBV5-1 and TRBJ2-7; D uncertain. The ends were cut back, 0 bases at V and 3 bases at J, with 10 bases in the middle. CDR3 length equals 14 residues. Germline V CDR1 and CDR2: SGHRS, YFSETQ. The CDR3 loop is CASSLAPGYYEQYF. CDR3 DNA: TGCGCCAGCAGCTTGGCGCCAGGATACTACGAGCAGTACTTC.

This clonotype was counted ten times or more. The V call is TRBV5-1, the J call TRBJ2-7; D is perhaps TRBD1 (5 bases). The germline CDR1 and CDR2 sequences are SGHRS and YFSETQ. The CDR3 extends over 13 amino acids. V lost 4 bases to trimming and J lost 5 bases, with 13 bases between them. CDR3 amino acids: CASSVVQGHEQYF. Here the CDR3 DNA reads TGCGCCAGCAGCGTGGTCCAGGGCCACGAGCAGTACTTC. The complete variable domain, with remaining parts taken from reference TRBV5-1 and TRBJ2-7, reads KAGVTQTPRYLIKTRGQQVTLSCSPISGHRSVSWYQQTPGQGLQFLFEYFSETQRNKGNFPGRFSGRQFSNSRSEMNVSTLELGDSALYLCASSVVQGHEQYFGPGTRLTVT.

This clonotype was detected only a few times. V gene TRBV9 combines with J gene TRBJ2-2; D gene ambiguous. The germline V and J ends were trimmed by 0 bases and 2 bases, with 8 bases remaining between them. Germline lookup yields CDR1 SGDLS and CDR2 YYNGEE. The CDR3 loop spans 15 amino acids. The CDR3 loop reads CASSVVPTNTGELFF. DNA for the CDR3: TGTGCCAGCAGCGTAGTACCCACCAACACCGGGGAGCTGTTTTTT.

The rearrangement uses TRBV2 and TRBJ2-3; D is unresolved. Germline lookup yields CDR1 SNHLY and CDR2 FYNNEI. V was clipped by 4 bases and J by 6 bases, with 11 bases between them. This CDR3 contains 13 residues. CDR3 DNA sequence: TGTGCCAGCAGTGTACTGTCCCAGGATACGCAGTATTTT. Translating it yields CASSVLSQDTQYF.

This clonotype was counted at least ten times. The chain employs TRBV5-1 and TRBJ2-7; no definite D call. The V end lost 0 bases, the J end lost 4 bases, and 17 bases lay between the germline ends. The CDR3 has 16 amino acids. Looked up from germline, CDR1 is SGHRS and CDR2 is YFSETQ. The CDR3 coding sequence is TGCGCCAGCAGCTTGGATGAGGACCTGAGTTGTTACGAGCAGTACTTC. This gives the protein CASSLDEDLSCYEQYF.

Many counts were recorded for this clonotype. The rearrangement links TRBV7-6 to TRBJ2-1; TRBD2 agrees at 11 bases. The CDR3 extends over 18 amino acids. The V segment lost 5 bases and the J segment 5 bases; nucleotides outside the gene matches: 14. CDR1 and CDR2 from the germline V gene are SGHVS and FNYEAQ. CDR3 nucleotides: TGTGCCAGCAGCCCCCCCCAACTAGCGGGAGTAGGGCACAATGAGCAGTTCTTC. Translating it yields CASSPPQLAGVGHNEQFF.

This clonotype was seen at least ten times. The gene calls are TRBV11-3 and TRBJ2-4; no clear D gene. From germline, CDR1 is SGHNT and CDR2 YENEEA. Between the trimmed V and J ends, which lost 4 bases and 6 bases, there was a span of 13 bases. This CDR3 is built from 14 residues. In DNA, the CDR3 is TGTGCCAGCAGCTCCTTAAAGCCCACAAACATTCAGTACTTC. Its translation: CASSSLKPTNIQYF.

This clonotype was detected ten times or more. This chain joins TRBV12-3 or TRBV12-4 and TRBJ2-2; 13 nucleotides align to TRBD2. The ends lost 8 bases at V and 3 bases at J; junction bases unmatched: 9. The CDR3 runs to 17 residues. The CDR3 nucleotides are TGTGCCAGCCGCCAGGGACTAGCGGGAATTGACACCGGGGAGCTGTTTTTT. Translation gives CASRQGLAGIDTGELFF.

This clonotype has just a few counts. This chain joins TRBV6-2 or TRBV6-3 and TRBJ1-2; D unclear. Germline loops: CDR1 MNHEY, CDR2 SVGEGT. Trimming took 7 bases from V and 1 from J, leaving 13 bases between them. This CDR3 has 14 amino acids. This CDR3 is CASKVFPINYGYTF. CDR3 nucleotide sequence: TGTGCCAGCAAAGTTTTCCCCATTAACTATGGCTACACCTTC.

This clonotype was recorded at least ten times. The chain couples TRBV2 to TRBJ2-2, with 10 positions matching TRBD2. In germline, CDR1 is SNHLY, CDR2 FYNNEI. This CDR3 region has 15 residues. Unmatched junction bases numbered 6, after V lost 6 bases and J lost 5 bases. The CDR3 here is CASSLAGGRTGELFF. In DNA form, the CDR3 reads TGTGCCAGCAGCTTAGCGGGAGGAAGAACCGGGGAGCTGTTTTTT.

This clonotype was seen many times. This CDR3 is CATSERTSGRTEQFF. The CDR3 DNA is TGTGCCACCAGTGAACGGACTAGCGGGAGAACTGAGCAGTTCTTC. The chain recombines TRBV24-1 with TRBJ2-1; 13 bases fit TRBD2. J gave up 9 bases and V 4 bases, and 5 bases lay outside the gene matches. Germline CDR1 is KGHDR and CDR2 is SFDVKD. This CDR3 region has 15 residues.

The rearrangement joins TRBV2 to TRBJ2-3; 8 nucleotides align to TRBD1. From germline, CDR1 is SNHLY and CDR2 FYNNEI. After removal of 2 bases from V and 5 bases from J, the junction contained 15 bases not matched to a gene. The CDR3 totals 18 residues. The CDR3 DNA reads TGTGCCAGCAGTGAACCATCGAGTTGGACAGGGCCCCGAGATACGCAGTATTTT. As protein: CASSEPSSWTGPRDTQYF.

In this sample, this clonotype turned up many times. The chain carries TRBV5-1 and TRBJ2-4; 10 bases fit TRBD1. The V segment lost 2 bases and the J segment 6 bases; nucleotides outside the gene matches: 5. The length of the CDR3 is 15 residues. CDR1 is SGHRS, CDR2 YFSETQ, per germline. The CDR3 DNA is TGCGCCAGCAGCTTACCGGGACAGGGGACAAACATTCAGTACTTC. Protein: CASSLPGQGTNIQYF.

Many counts were recorded for this clonotype. The V call is TRBV3-1, the J call TRBJ2-7; the match to TRBD2 covers 10 bases. Germline V gene data show CDR1 as LGHDT and CDR2 as YNNKEL (reference sequence). V gave up 1 base and J gave up 4 bases; unmatched junction bases: 16. The CDR3 is made up of 19 amino acids. This CDR3 reads CASSQGDSLFLAGVYEQYF. DNA for the CDR3: TGTGCCAGCAGCCAAGGTGACTCCCTGTTCCTAGCGGGAGTATACGAGCAGTACTTC.

The chain carries TRBV15 and TRBJ2-5, with D perhaps TRBD2 (6 bases). The length of the CDR3 is 15 residues. V shed 0 bases and J shed 4 bases, with 12 bases lying between them. CDR1 LNHNV and CDR2 YYDKDF come from the germline V gene (reference sequence). CDR3 amino acids: CATSREVRRGETQYF. CDR3 sequence (DNA): TGTGCCACCAGCAGAGAGGTCAGGCGGGGAGAGACCCAGTACTTC. The variable domain in full, completed from reference TRBV15 and TRBJ2-5, reads DAMVIQNPRYQVTQFGKPVTLSCSQTLNHNVMYWYQQKSSQAPKLLFHYYDKDFNNEADTPDNFQSRRPNTSFCFLDIRSPGLGDTAMYLCATSREVRRGETQYFGPGTRLLVL.

This clonotype was found many times. The rearrangement uses TRBV28 and TRBJ2-1, with 10 bases aligning to TRBD2. V lost 1 base to trimming and J lost 0 bases; unmatched junction nucleotides: 6. Per germline, CDR1 MDHEN and CDR2 SYDVKM. The CDR3 is 18 residues long. The CDR3 DNA reads TGTGCCAGCAGTTTATCAAGCGGGAGGGGGAGCTCCTACAATGAGCAGTTCTTC. It encodes CASSLSSGRGSSYNEQFF.

This clonotype was picked up a small number of times. The CDR3 is CASSFGGREAFF. The CDR3 DNA follows: TGTGCCAGCAGTTTTGGAGGTAGGGAAGCTTTCTTT. This chain links TRBV27 with TRBJ1-1; no firm D call. Trimming took 3 bases from V and 8 from J, leaving 10 bases between them. Germline CDR1 MNHEY, CDR2 SMNVEV (reference sequence). The CDR3 loop spans 12 amino acids.

As regards this clonotype: The junction differs from germline at one of its ends, possibly a read error. The chain couples TRBV6-2 or TRBV6-3 to TRBJ2-3; 7 bases align to TRBD2. The CDR3 runs 15 residues. Germline CDR1 is MNHEY and CDR2 is SVGEGT. The CDR3 loop reads CASSAGVRSTGTQYF. CDR3 DNA sequence: TGTGCCAGCAGCGCGGGGGTGCGCTCCACAGGTACGCAGTATTTT.

A note on this clonotype: Given a much more abundant clone one base away, this may be a read error. In this CDR3 the conserved last residue, phenylalanine or tryptophan, is missing, so a read error is likely. J is TRBJ2-3 and V is TRBV3-1; TRBD1 matches 8 bases. CDR1 LGHDT and CDR2 YNNKEL come from the germline V gene (reference sequence). The junction had 3 bases not matched to a gene; V was cut back by 1 base and J by 9 bases. The CDR3 totals 13 residues. CDR3 nucleotide sequence: TGTGCCAGCAGCCAAGGGACAGGGAAGACGCAGTATGTT. Its protein is CASSQGTGKTQYV.